These T cell receptor beta chains were read from a single sample in a study of STAT5B mutations in CD4+ large granular lymphocyte leukemia. Here immunoSEQ multiplex PCR was the method, and the copy in TCRdb shows in-frame clones only, minus some. Of about 34,000 clones detected, over 65% appear once; the ten largest clones hold 2.5% to 3%. The material sequenced was CD4+ T cells from blood buffy coats. The source is a human donor in good health. CDR3s include the opening cysteine and the closing phenylalanine or tryptophan. A D gene is named only where the DNA matches it firmly. A row's size may be missing; if present it is once, few, many or a size class.

V: TRBV28
size: few
J: TRBJ2-1
D: NA
DNA: TGTGCCAGCAGTCCCCAGCTGGGGGGGCGCGATGAGCAGTTCTTC
CDR3: CASSPQLGGRDEQFF

V: TRBV30
size: few
J: TRBJ2-3
D: TRBD2
DNA: TGTGCCGCAACTAGCGGTGGGGCCCGTAATACGCAGTATTTT
CDR3: CAATSGGARNTQYF

V: TRBV5-6
size: NA
J: TRBJ1-6
D: NA
DNA: TGTGCCAGCAGCTTTCAGGGGTATAATTCACCCCTCCACTTT
CDR3: CASSFQGYNSPLHF

V: TRBV11-2
size: NA
J: TRBJ2-5
D: NA
DNA: TGTGCCAGCAGTTCCCAGGCCAGGGCCCAGTACTTC
CDR3: CASSSQARAQYF

V: TRBV15
size: NA
J: TRBJ1-1
D: NA
DNA: TGTGCCACCAGCAGGAAGGACCAAGACCCTTTCTTT
CDR3: CATSRKDQDPFF

V: TRBV5-1
size: NA
J: TRBJ2-4
D: TRBD1
DNA: TGCGCCAGCAGCGCCCTCGCCGGGACAGGGGTTAGAGACATTCAGTACTTC
CDR3: CASSALAGTGVRDIQYF

V: TRBV6-5
size: NA
J: TRBJ1-2
D: NA
DNA: TGTGCCAGCAAGGCGCCTACTAACTATGGCTACACCTTC
CDR3: CASKAPTNYGYTF

V: TRBV6-5
size: few
J: TRBJ1-3
D: TRBD1
DNA: TGTGCCAGCAGTTCCGGGACAGTTGGAAACACCATATATTTT
CDR3: CASSSGTVGNTIYF

V: TRBV19
size: NA
J: TRBJ2-1
D: TRBD1
DNA: TGTGCCAGTAGTATAAGACAGGGGGTAGACAATGAGCAGTTCTTC
CDR3: CASSIRQGVDNEQFF

V: TRBV10-3
size: NA
J: TRBJ2-7
D: NA
DNA: TGTGCCATCAGTAGTACGGATACCTACGAGCAGTACTTC
CDR3: CAISSTDTYEQYF

V: TRBV7-9
size: few
J: TRBJ1-6
D: TRBD1
DNA: TGTGCCAGCAGCCCGGGGACAGAGGAGCCTCCCCTCCACTTT
CDR3: CASSPGTEEPPLHF

V: TRBV18
size: NA
J: TRBJ2-3
D: NA
DNA: TGTGCCAGCTCGCGTTACGGACAACATAACACAGATACGCAGTATTTT
CDR3: CASSRYGQHNTDTQYF

V: TRBV10-3
size: NA
J: TRBJ1-1
D: NA
DNA: TGTGCCATCAGTGAGACGAGCGGGGGGGCTTGGAACACTGAAGCTTTCTTT
CDR3: CAISETSGGAWNTEAFF

V: TRBV7-6
size: NA
J: TRBJ2-3
D: TRBD2
DNA: TGTGCCAGCAGCCTCTTCCCTAGCGGGGGGAATACAGATACGCAGTATTTT
CDR3: CASSLFPSGGNTDTQYF

V: TRBV2
size: NA
J: TRBJ1-2
D: TRBD1
DNA: TGTGCCAGCTCCCCCGACAGGGGGTCCGGCTACACCTTC
CDR3: CASSPDRGSGYTF

V: TRBV19
size: NA
J: TRBJ1-4
D: TRBD1
DNA: TGTGCCAGTAGCAGGGGGGGACAGGACGATCGAAAACTGTTTTTT
CDR3: CASSRGGQDDRKLFF

V: TRBV6-5
size: once
J: TRBJ2-1
D: NA
DNA: TGTGCCAGCAGTTACCGGGGGAGCTCCTACAATGAGCAGTTCTTC
CDR3: CASSYRGSSYNEQFF

V: TRBV27
size: NA
J: TRBJ2-5
D: NA
DNA: TGTGCCAGCAGTTTACCCCAAGAGACCCAGTACTTC
CDR3: CASSLPQETQYF

V: TRBV2
size: NA
J: TRBJ1-6
D: TRBD1
DNA: TGTGCCAGCTCGACAGGGAGTAATTCACCCCTCCACTTT
CDR3: CASSTGSNSPLHF

V: TRBV5-1
size: NA
J: TRBJ1-1
D: NA
DNA: TGCGCCAGCAGCTTGTCAGGGGTGCGGAACACTGAAGCTTTCTTT
CDR3: CASSLSGVRNTEAFF

V: TRBV2
size: NA
J: TRBJ2-5
D: TRBD2
DNA: TGTGCCAGCACATGGACTAGCGGGGGGACCCAGTACTTC
CDR3: CASTWTSGGTQYF

V: TRBV28
size: NA
J: TRBJ1-2
D: NA
DNA: TGTGCCAGCAGAGGGGGACTTAGCTATGGCTACACCTTC
CDR3: CASRGGLSYGYTF

V: TRBV7-8
size: NA
J: TRBJ2-3
D: NA
DNA: TGTGCCAGCAGCTTATACCACACAGATACGCAGTATTTT
CDR3: CASSLYHTDTQYF

V: TRBV5-1
size: NA
J: TRBJ1-4
D: NA
DNA: TGCGCCAGCAGCGACCGAAATGAAAAACTGTTTTTT
CDR3: CASSDRNEKLFF

V: TRBV19
size: NA
J: TRBJ1-3
D: NA
DNA: TGTGCCAGTAGGGAAGGGCCTGGAAACACCATATATTTT
CDR3: CASREGPGNTIYF

V: TRBV11-2
size: NA
J: TRBJ2-7
D: NA
DNA: TGTGCCAGCAGGGCCAGGGGCGAGCAGTACTTC
CDR3: CASRARGEQYF

V: TRBV7-2
size: NA
J: TRBJ1-5
D: NA
DNA: TGTGCCAGCAGCTCCGTAAGCGGGGAAAATCAGCCCCAGCATTTT
CDR3: CASSSVSGENQPQHF

V: TRBV9
size: few
J: TRBJ2-2
D: TRBD2
DNA: TGTGCCAGCAGCCCGGGGGGGCACACCGGGGAGCTGTTTTTT
CDR3: CASSPGGHTGELFF

V: TRBV5-1
size: NA
J: TRBJ2-3
D: NA
DNA: TGCGCCAGCAGCCTCCCCCCCACAGATACGCAGTATTTT
CDR3: CASSLPPTDTQYF

V: TRBV7-2
size: NA
J: TRBJ2-7
D: TRBD1
DNA: TGTGCCAGCAGCTTAGTGGGGACAGGACCCTACGAGCAGTACTTC
CDR3: CASSLVGTGPYEQYF

V: TRBV6-5
size: NA
J: TRBJ2-2
D: TRBD2
DNA: TGTGCCAGCAGTTACGTGGCGGGGGGGCCCGGGGAGCTGTTTTTT
CDR3: CASSYVAGGPGELFF

V: TRBV18
size: NA
J: TRBJ1-1
D: TRBD1
DNA: TGTGCCAGCTCACCCGTGGGACAGGCGATGTCCAACACTGAAGCTTTCTTT
CDR3: CASSPVGQAMSNTEAFF

V: TRBV5-4
size: NA
J: TRBJ2-3
D: NA
DNA: TGTGCCAGCAGTTTAGGAGGGGGGGCCGCAGATACGCAGTATTTT
CDR3: CASSLGGGAADTQYF

V: TRBV6-6
size: NA
J: TRBJ1-2
D: NA
DNA: TGTGCCAGCAGTGGGGCTAACTATGGCTACACCTTC
CDR3: CASSGANYGYTF

V: TRBV19
size: NA
J: TRBJ1-5
D: NA
DNA: TGTGCCAGTAGATCAGGGCGGCAGCCCCAGCATTTT
CDR3: CASRSGRQPQHF

V: TRBV7-6
size: NA
J: TRBJ2-7
D: TRBD2
DNA: TGTGCCAGCAGCCCTGTTAGCGGGGGTTCCCACGAGCAGTACTTC
CDR3: CASSPVSGGSHEQYF

V: TRBV11-2
size: NA
J: TRBJ2-3
D: NA
DNA: TGTGCCAGCAGCTTAAGGTTGCGCAGCACAGATACGCAGTATTTT
CDR3: CASSLRLRSTDTQYF

V: TRBV5-1
size: NA
J: TRBJ1-2
D: NA
DNA: TGCGCCAGCAGCTTAGGCCAGAACTATGGCTACACCTTC
CDR3: CASSLGQNYGYTF

V: TRBV4-3
size: NA
J: TRBJ2-1
D: NA
DNA: TGCGCCAGCAGCCAAAGGGACAATGAGCAGTTCTTC
CDR3: CASSQRDNEQFF

V: TRBV19
size: NA
J: TRBJ2-1
D: NA
DNA: TGTGCCAGTATTCGGGACAACGACAATGAGCAGTTCTTC
CDR3: CASIRDNDNEQFF

V: TRBV4-2
size: NA
J: TRBJ2-1
D: NA
DNA: TGTGCCAGCAGCCAAGGGCAGCCCCCTCGATGGAATGAGCAGTTCTTC
CDR3: CASSQGQPPRWNEQFF

V: TRBV6-1
size: few
J: TRBJ1-2
D: NA
DNA: TGTGCCAGCAGTGAATCGACAGCCTATGGCTACACCTTC
CDR3: CASSESTAYGYTF